This T cell receptor beta chain was documented in a study of T cell changes during pregnancy in multiple sclerosis. V was pared by 5 bases and J by 7 bases, with 15 bases between. CDR3 length: 13 amino acids. The germline V gene encodes CDR1 MNHEY and CDR2 SVGAGI. Using immunoSEQ multiplex PCR, the repertoire was profiled, and TCRdb retains in-frame clones only, with some absent. The table has 40,000 to 60,000 clones, 91% seen once. This sequence was found in a female donor with multiple sclerosis, enrolled in a pregnancy study. The material was CD8+ T cells from peripheral blood mononuclear cells, obtained in the second trimester of pregnancy. This rearrangement joins TRBV6-5 to TRBJ2-7; unclear D gene. CDR3 bases: TGTGCCAGCAGTCCTCCTACCCTGCGGGAGCAGTACTTC. Encoded protein: CASSPPTLREQYF.